The TCR beta chain under discussion was sequenced for a study of vaccination effects on CD4 cells after COVID-19. Overall study findings and caveats: Healthy vaccine recipients' vaccine-induced clones were almost all SARS-CoV-2 mono-reactive.

Germline V gene lookup returns CDR1 KGHSH and CDR2 LQKENI. V dropped 8 bases and J dropped 6; count of bases not matched to a gene: 7. The CDR3 is 14 amino acids. ViraFEST expansion of antigen-specific CD4+ T cells with viral peptide pools preceded sequencing. CD4+ T cells were isolated after about nine days of culture. The vaccine recipients had no prior SARS-CoV-2 infection, with negative nucleocapsid antibodies. Days 3 and 7 saw half the medium replaced with IL-2 medium. The assay was immunoSEQ multiplex PCR, and TCRdb's table has in-frame clones only and misses some. The data show 50,000 to 60,000 clones, around 70% seen once. This clone appeared a few times. What it binds is not known.

The clonotype was recovered from a human donor who received a COVID-19 vaccine. The source material was CD4+ T cells from PBMCs cultured with SARS-CoV-2 spike peptides, sampled before COVID-19 vaccination. The chain joins TRBV18 to TRBJ1-1; 12 bases fit TRBD1. The CDR3 region is CASAPGQGASEAFF. In DNA, the CDR3 is TGTGCCAGCGCCCCGGGACAGGGGGCATCTGAAGCTTTCTTT.